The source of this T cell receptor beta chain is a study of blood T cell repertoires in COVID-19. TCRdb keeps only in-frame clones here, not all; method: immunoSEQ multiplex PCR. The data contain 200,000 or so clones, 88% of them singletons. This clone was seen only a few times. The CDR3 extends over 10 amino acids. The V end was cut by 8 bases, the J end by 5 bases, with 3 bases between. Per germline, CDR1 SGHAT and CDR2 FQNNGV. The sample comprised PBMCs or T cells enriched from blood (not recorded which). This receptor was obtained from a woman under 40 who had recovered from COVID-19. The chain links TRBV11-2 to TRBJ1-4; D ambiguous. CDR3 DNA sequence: TGTGCCAGCTCAAATGAAAAACTGTTTTTT. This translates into CASSNEKLFF.